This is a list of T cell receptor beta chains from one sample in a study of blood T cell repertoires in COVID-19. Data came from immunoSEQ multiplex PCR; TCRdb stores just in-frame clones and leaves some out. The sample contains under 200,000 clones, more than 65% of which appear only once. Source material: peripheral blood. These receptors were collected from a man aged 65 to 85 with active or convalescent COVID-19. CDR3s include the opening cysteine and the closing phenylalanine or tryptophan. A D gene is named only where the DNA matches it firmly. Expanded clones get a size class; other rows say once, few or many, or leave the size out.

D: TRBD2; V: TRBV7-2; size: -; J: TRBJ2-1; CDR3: CASSLRWSGNRNNEQFF; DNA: TGTGCCAGCAGCTTGAGATGGAGCGGGAACCGAAACAATGAGCAGTTCTTC
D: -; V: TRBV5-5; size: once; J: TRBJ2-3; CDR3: CASSRLGGLGDTQYF; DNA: TGTGCCAGCAGCCGACTGGGGGGGCTGGGGGATACGCAGTATTTT
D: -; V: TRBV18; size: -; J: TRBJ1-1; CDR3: CASSPPGGMRTEAFF; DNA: TGTGCCAGCTCACCGCCGGGGGGTATGAGGACTGAAGCTTTCTTT
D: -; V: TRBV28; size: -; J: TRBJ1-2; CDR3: CASSSGPPITNYGYTF; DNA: TGTGCCAGCAGTTCCGGTCCTCCGATTACTAACTATGGCTACACCTTC
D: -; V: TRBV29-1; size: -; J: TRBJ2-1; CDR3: CSVEVLQGADNEQFF; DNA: TGCAGCGTTGAAGTATTGCAGGGTGCGGACAATGAGCAGTTCTTC
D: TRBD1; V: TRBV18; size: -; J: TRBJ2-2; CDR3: CASSPPRTGATWYGELFF; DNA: TGTGCCAGCTCACCACCTAGGACAGGGGCGACATGGTACGGGGAGCTGTTTTTT
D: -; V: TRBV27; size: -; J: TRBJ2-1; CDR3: CASCSDFPSYNEQFF; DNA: TGTGCCAGCTGCTCGGACTTCCCATCCTACAATGAGCAGTTCTTC
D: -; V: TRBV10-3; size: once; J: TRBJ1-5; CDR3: CAISESRNQPQHF; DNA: TGTGCCATCAGTGAGAGCAGGAATCAGCCCCAGCATTTT
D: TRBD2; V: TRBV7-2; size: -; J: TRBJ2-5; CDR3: CASSAGGGSETQYF; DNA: TGTGCCAGCAGCGCGGGAGGGGGGTCGGAGACCCAGTACTTC
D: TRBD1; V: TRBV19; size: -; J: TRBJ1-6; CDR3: CASSTRTGGSPLHF; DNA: TGTGCCAGTAGTACTAGGACAGGGGGTTCACCCCTCCACTTT
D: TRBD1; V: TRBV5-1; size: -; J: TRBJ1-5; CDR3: CASSPGTGNQPQHF; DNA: TGCGCCAGCAGCCCCGGGACAGGGAATCAGCCCCAGCATTTT
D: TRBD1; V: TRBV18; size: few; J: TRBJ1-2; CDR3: CASSPWTGLYGYTF; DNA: TGTGCCAGCTCACCCTGGACAGGACTCTATGGCTACACCTTC
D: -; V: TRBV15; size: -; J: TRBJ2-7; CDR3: CATTLGRAYEQYF; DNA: TGTGCCACCACGCTGGGCAGAGCCTACGAGCAGTACTTC
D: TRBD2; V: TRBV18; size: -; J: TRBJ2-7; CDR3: CASSLAGVGEQYF; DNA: TGTGCCAGCTCACTAGCGGGAGTCGGCGAGCAGTACTTC
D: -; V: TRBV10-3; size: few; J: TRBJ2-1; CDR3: CAISDLPTRPYNEQFF; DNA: TGTGCCATCAGTGACCTTCCGACTAGGCCCTACAATGAGCAGTTCTTC
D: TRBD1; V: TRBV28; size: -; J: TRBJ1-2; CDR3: CASSHPLDREEANYGYTF; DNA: TGTGCCAGCAGCCATCCATTGGACAGGGAAGAGGCTAACTATGGCTACACCTTC
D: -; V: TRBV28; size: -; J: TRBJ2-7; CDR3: CASSTADPEQYF; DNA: TGTGCCAGCAGTACAGCCGATCCCGAGCAGTACTTC
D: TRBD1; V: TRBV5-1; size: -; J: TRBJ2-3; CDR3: CASSTGDSRTDTQYF; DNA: TGCGCCAGCAGCACAGGGGACAGCCGCACAGATACGCAGTATTTT
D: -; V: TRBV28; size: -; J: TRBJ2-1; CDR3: CASSLFMARARDEQFF; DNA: TGTGCCAGCAGTTTATTTATGGCCCGGGCGAGGGATGAGCAGTTCTTC
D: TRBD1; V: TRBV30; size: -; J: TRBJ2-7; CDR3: CAWSTGDEQYF; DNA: TGTGCCTGGAGTACAGGGGACGAGCAGTACTTC
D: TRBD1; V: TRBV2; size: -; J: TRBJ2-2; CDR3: CASRGTGGLYTGELFF; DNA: TGTGCCAGCAGAGGGACAGGGGGCTTGTATACCGGGGAGCTGTTTTTT
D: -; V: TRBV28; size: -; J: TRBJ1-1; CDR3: CASSSTGQNTEAFF; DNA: TGTGCCAGCAGTTCAACGGGACAAAACACTGAAGCTTTCTTT
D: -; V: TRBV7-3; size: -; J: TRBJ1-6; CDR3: CASSLGHLNSPLHF; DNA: TGTGCCAGCAGCTTAGGACACCTAAATTCACCCCTCCACTTT
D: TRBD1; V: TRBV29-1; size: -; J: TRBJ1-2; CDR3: CSVTGTVYGYTF; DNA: TGCAGCGTAACCGGGACAGTCTATGGCTACACCTTC
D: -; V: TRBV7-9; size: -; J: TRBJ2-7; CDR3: CASSFTGYEQYF; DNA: TGTGCCAGCAGTTTTACAGGATACGAGCAGTACTTC
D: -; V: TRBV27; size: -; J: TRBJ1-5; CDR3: CASSPRGGPRQPQHF; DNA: TGTGCCAGCAGCCCGCGGGGCGGCCCCCGGCAGCCCCAGCATTTT
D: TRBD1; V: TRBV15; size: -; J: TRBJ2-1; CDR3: CATSREGRGSYNEQFF; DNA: TGTGCCACCAGCAGAGAAGGCAGGGGGTCCTACAATGAGCAGTTCTTC
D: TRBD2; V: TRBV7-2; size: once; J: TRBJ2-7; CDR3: CASSLEREVLKYF; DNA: TGTGCCAGCAGCTTAGAACGGGAGGTCTTGAAGTACTTC
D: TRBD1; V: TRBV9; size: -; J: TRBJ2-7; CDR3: CASSQGQGAAYEQYF; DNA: TGTGCCAGCAGCCAAGGACAGGGGGCAGCCTACGAGCAGTACTTC
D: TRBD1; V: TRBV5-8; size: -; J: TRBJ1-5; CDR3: CASSPGTGLSNQPQHF; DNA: TGTGCCAGCAGCCCTGGGACAGGGCTCAGCAATCAGCCCCAGCATTTT
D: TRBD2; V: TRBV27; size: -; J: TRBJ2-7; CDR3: CASSRGGHYEQYF; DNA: TGTGCCAGCAGCCGGGGGGGCCACTACGAGCAGTACTTC
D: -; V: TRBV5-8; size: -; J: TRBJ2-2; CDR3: CASARDKIGFGELFF; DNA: TGTGCCAGCGCCCGGGACAAAATCGGTTTCGGGGAGCTGTTTTTT
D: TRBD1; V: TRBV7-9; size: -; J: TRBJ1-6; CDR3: CASSLVGTGNSPLHF; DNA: TGTGCCAGCAGCTTAGTAGGGACAGGGAATTCACCCCTCCACTTT
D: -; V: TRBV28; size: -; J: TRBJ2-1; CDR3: CASNLRGKSSYNEQFF; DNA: TGTGCCAGCAACCTCCGCGGGAAGAGCTCCTACAATGAGCAGTTCTTC
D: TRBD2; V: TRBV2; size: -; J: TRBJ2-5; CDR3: CASSGRGGEETQYF; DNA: TGTGCCAGCAGTGGGCGGGGGGGCGAGGAGACCCAGTACTTC
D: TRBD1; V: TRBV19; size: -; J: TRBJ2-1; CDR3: CASRSRTGDNEQFF; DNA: TGTGCCAGTAGATCACGGACAGGGGACAATGAGCAGTTCTTC
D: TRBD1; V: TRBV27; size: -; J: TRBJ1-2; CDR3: CASSPLTGGGGYTF; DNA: TGTGCCAGCAGTCCGCTCACAGGGGGTGGTGGCTACACCTTC
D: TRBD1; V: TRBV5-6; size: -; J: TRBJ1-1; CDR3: CASSFTRTGGTEAFF; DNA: TGTGCCAGCAGCTTTACCCGAACAGGGGGCACTGAAGCTTTCTTT
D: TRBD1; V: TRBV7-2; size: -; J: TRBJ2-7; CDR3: CASSLGGQGYEQYF; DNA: TGTGCCAGCAGCTTAGGCGGACAGGGTTACGAGCAGTACTTC
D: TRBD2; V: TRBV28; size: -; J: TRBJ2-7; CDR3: CASSPPGLAGGGMYEQYF; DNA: TGTGCCAGCAGTCCCCCCGGACTAGCGGGAGGGGGAATGTACGAGCAGTACTTC
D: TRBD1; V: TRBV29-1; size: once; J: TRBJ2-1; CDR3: CSVEDLPGGSSYNEQFF; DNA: TGCAGCGTTGAAGATCTTCCAGGGGGTAGCTCCTACAATGAGCAGTTCTTC
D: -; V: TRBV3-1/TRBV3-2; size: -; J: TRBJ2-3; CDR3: CASSPRWGGNTDTQYF; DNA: TGTGCCAGCAGCCCCAGGTGGGGGGGCAACACAGATACGCAGTATTTT
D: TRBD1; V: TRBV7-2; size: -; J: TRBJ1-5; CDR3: CASSPTGGNQPQHF; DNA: TGTGCCAGCAGCCCGACAGGGGGCAATCAGCCCCAGCATTTT
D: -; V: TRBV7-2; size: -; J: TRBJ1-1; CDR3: CASSYQGMGTEAFF; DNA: TGTGCCAGCAGCTACCAGGGGATGGGGACTGAAGCTTTCTTT
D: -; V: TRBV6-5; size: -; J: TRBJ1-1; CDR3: CASSYSTTVITEAFF; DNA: TGTGCCAGCAGTTACTCAACGACAGTCATCACTGAAGCTTTCTTT